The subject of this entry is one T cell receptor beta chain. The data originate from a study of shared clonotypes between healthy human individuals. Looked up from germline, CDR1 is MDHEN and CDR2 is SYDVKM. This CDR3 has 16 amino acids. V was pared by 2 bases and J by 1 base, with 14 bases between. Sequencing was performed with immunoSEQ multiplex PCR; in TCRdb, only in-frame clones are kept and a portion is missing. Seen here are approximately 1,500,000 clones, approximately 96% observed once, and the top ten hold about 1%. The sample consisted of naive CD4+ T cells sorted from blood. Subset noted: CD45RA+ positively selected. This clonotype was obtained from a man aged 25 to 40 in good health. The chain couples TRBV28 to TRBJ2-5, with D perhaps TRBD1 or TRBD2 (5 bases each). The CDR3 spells CASSLLGDRGQETQYF. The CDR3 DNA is TGTGCCAGCAGTTTACTGGGGGATCGCGGCCAAGAGACCCAGTACTTC.